This T cell receptor (beta chain) derives from a study of CD8 T cells in Susac syndrome. V was clipped by 4 bases and J by 6 bases, with 11 bases between them. This CDR3 has 13 amino acids. Per the germline V gene, CDR1 is SGHVS and CDR2 is FQNEAQ. It was with random hexamers that roughly 0.45 to 1 ug RNA was reverse transcribed. TCRdb ran MiXCR on the immunoSEQ multiplex PCR reads and lists one entry per CDR3 protein. The sample holds approximately 120,000 distinct CDR3 sequences, around 90% seen once. Purification of the CD8+ and CD4+ T cells relied on negative isolation, and TEMRA cells underwent FACS enrichment.

The chain employs TRBV7-8 and TRBJ2-3; no definite D call. Sequences were obtained from CD8+ T cells from PBMCs. The sequence was obtained from a human donor in good health. CDR3: CASSSLRVDTQYF. The CDR3 DNA reads as TGTGCCAGCAGCTCACTGAGAGTGGATACGCAGTATTTT.